These 9 T cell receptor beta chains originate from one sample sequenced in a study of T cell responses to AZD1222 COVID-19 vaccine. The method was immunoSEQ multiplex PCR; TCRdb's version includes in-frame clones alone and lacks a portion of them. This sample has under 200,000 clones; approximately 92% occur once, and the top ten carry 3.5% to 4%. The sample here was peripheral blood, taken 28 days after the second dose of the MenACWY control vaccine. These receptors all stem from an adult who received the MenACWY meningococcal vaccine as a control.

V and J are TRBV28 and TRBJ2-5; D is ambiguous. CDR3 length: 15 amino acids. The V end lost 8 bases, the J end lost 1 base, and 17 bases lay between the germline ends. Germline V gene lookup returns CDR1 MDHEN and CDR2 SYDVKM. Here the CDR3 reads CASSLGPRFQETQYF. As DNA, the CDR3 is TGTGCCAGCTCCCTAGGTCCGAGATTCCAAGAGACCCAGTACTTC.

This chain links TRBV7-8 with TRBJ1-1, with a tentative D call TRBD1 (6 bases). The CDR3 totals 15 residues. V was cut by 3 bases and J by 3 bases, with 14 bases left in between. The germline V gene has CDR1 SGHVS and CDR2 FQNEAQ. CDR3 sequence reads: CASSFIRGSDTEAFF. The CDR3 DNA sequence: TGTGCCAGCAGCTTTATCAGGGGCTCGGACACTGAAGCTTTCTTT. Supplemented by reference TRBV7-8 and TRBJ1-1, the full variable domain reads GAGVSQSPRYKVAKRGQDVALRCDPISGHVSLFWYQQALGQGPEFLTYFQNEAQLDKSGLPSDRFFAERPEGSVSTLKIQRTQQEDSAVYLCASSFIRGSDTEAFFGQGTRLTVV.

In the case of this clone: This likely comes from a read error, as the CDR3 has no conserved phenylalanine or tryptophan at its end. Because the CDR3's place on the DNA is in doubt, the DNA is left out and the CDR3 is given as listed by TCRdb. The CDR3 spells CASSEGLAGEL. The chain employs TRBV2 and TRBJ2-3; the table's D call, TRBD2, has no DNA check behind it. The CDR3 sequence runs 11 residues, both termini included. Germline CDR1 and CDR2: SNHLY and FYNNEI.

In its sample, this clone was seen a few times. The chain recombines TRBV5-1 with TRBJ2-7, with a possible D match to TRBD1 (5 bases). This CDR3 spans 15 amino acids. The V end lost 4 bases, the J end lost 0 bases, and 14 bases lay between the germline ends. The germline CDR1 and CDR2 sequences are SGHRS and YFSETQ. CDR3 region: CASSPMGRSSYEQYF. The DNA for the CDR3 is TGCGCCAGCAGCCCCATGGGGCGGAGCTCCTACGAGCAGTACTTC.

The rearrangement uses TRBV6-5 and TRBJ1-4; D is undetermined. V gave up 5 bases and J gave up 0 bases, with 7 bases separating them. This CDR3 is 14 amino acids long. Per the germline V gene, CDR1 is MNHEY and CDR2 is SVGAGI. CDR3 in amino acids: CASSLLATNEKLFF. CDR3 bases: TGTGCCAGCAGTCTACTCGCAACTAATGAAAAACTGTTTTTT.

The chain carries TRBV6-5 and TRBJ1-5; 9 bases are shared with TRBD1. V lost 5 bases, J lost 9 bases, and 11 bases stayed unmatched. This CDR3 region has 15 residues. Germline values: CDR1 MNHEY, CDR2 SVGAGI. The CDR3 spells CASSPTLQGARPQHF. The CDR3 coding sequence is TGTGCCAGCAGTCCCACATTACAGGGGGCGAGGCCCCAGCATTTT.

The CDR3 region is CASSVGTGWKLFF. Written as DNA, the CDR3 is TGTGCCAGTAGCGTAGGGACAGGGTGGAAACTGTTTTTT. This chain links TRBV19 with TRBJ1-4; 9 positions agree with TRBD1. CDR3 length equals 13 residues. CDR1 is LNHDA, CDR2 SQIVND, per germline (reference sequence). J lost 11 bases, V lost 6 bases, and 7 bases had no gene match.

V usage is TRBV9 and J usage is TRBJ2-1; 13 bases are shared with TRBD2. The CDR3 extends over 15 amino acids. The germline CDR1 and CDR2 sequences are SGDLS and YYNGEE. With V trimmed by 3 bases and J by 5 bases, 2 bases remained unmatched. Here the CDR3 reads CASSGTSGSDNEQFF. For the CDR3, the DNA is TGTGCCAGCAGCGGGACTAGCGGGAGTGACAATGAGCAGTTCTTC. Drawing the rest from reference TRBV9 and TRBJ2-1, the complete variable domain is DSGVTQTPKHLITATGQRVTLRCSPRSGDLSVYWYQQSLDQGLQFLIQYYNGEERAKGNILERFSAQQFPDLHSELNLSSLELGDSALYFCASSGTSGSDNEQFFGPGTRLTVL.

The DNA for the CDR3 is TGTGCCATCGGGCAACAGGCTCCTGGAAACACCATATATTTT. It is translated as CAIGQQAPGNTIYF. The V call is TRBV10-3, the J call TRBJ1-3; D possibly corresponds to TRBD1 (5 bases). The V gene's germline CDR1 is ENHRY and CDR2 SYGVKD. The V gene lost 8 bases and the J gene lost 2 bases, with 13 bases spanning the gap. The CDR3 length is 14 residues.